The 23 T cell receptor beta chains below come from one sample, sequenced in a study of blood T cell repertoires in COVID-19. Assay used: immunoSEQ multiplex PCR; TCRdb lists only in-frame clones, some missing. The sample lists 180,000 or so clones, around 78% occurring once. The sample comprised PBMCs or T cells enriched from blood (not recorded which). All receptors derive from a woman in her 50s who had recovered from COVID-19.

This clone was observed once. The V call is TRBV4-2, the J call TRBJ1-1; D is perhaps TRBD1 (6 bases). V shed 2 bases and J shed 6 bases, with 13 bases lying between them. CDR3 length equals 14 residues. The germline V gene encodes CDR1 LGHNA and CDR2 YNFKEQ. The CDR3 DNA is TGTGCCAGCAGCCAACTAAAGCACAGGGCTGAAGCTTTCTTT. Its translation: CASSQLKHRAEAFF.

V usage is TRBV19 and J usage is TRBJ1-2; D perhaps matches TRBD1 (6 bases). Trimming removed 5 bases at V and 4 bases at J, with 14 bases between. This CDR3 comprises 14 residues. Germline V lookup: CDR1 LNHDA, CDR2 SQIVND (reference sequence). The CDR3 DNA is TGTGCCAGTAGTTCAAAACAGGGAAGCTATGGCTACACCTTC. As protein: CASSSKQGSYGYTF.

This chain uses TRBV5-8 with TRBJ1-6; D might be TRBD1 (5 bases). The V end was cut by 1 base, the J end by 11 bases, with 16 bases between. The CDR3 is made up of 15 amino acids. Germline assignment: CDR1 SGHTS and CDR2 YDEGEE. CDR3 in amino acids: CASSLIVLGAAPLHF. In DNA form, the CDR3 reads TGTGCCAGCAGCTTGATCGTTTTAGGGGCGGCACCCCTCCACTTT.

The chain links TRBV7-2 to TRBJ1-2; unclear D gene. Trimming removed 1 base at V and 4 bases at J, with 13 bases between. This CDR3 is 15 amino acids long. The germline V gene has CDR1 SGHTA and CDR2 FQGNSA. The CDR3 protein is CASSLDGRQSYGYTF. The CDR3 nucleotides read TGTGCCAGCAGCTTAGATGGCCGACAATCCTATGGCTACACCTTC.

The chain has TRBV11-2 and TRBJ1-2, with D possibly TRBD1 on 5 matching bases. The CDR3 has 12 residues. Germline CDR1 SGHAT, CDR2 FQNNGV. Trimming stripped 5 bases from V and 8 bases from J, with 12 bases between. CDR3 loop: CASSAHGGGYTF. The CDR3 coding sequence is TGTGCCAGCAGCGCCCACGGGGGGGGCTACACCTTC.

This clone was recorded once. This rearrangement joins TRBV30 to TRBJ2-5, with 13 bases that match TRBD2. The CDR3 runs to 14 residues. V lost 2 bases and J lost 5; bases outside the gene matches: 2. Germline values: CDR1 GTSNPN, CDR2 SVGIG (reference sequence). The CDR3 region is CAWSRLAGGETQYF. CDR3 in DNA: TGTGCCTGGAGTCGACTAGCGGGAGGTGAGACCCAGTACTTC.

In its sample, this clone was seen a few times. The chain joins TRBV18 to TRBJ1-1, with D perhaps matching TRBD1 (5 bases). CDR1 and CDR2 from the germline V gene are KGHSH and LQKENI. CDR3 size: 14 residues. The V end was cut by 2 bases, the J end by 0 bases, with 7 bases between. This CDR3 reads CASSPGALNTEAFF. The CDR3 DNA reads TGTGCCAGCTCACCAGGGGCACTGAACACTGAAGCTTTCTTT.

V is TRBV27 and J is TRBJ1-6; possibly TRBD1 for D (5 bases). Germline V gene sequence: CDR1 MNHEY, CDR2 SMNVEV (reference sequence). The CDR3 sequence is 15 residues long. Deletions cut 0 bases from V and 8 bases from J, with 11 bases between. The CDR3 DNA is TGTGCCAGCAGTTTATCGACGGCAGGGTATTCACCCCTCCACTTT. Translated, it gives CASSLSTAGYSPLHF.

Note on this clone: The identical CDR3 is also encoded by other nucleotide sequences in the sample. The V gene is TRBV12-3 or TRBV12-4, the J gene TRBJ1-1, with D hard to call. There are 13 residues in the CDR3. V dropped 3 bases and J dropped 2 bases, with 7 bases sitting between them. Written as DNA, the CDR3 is TGTGCCAGCAGTTTCAGGCAAAACACTGAAGCTTTCTTT. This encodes CASSFRQNTEAFF.

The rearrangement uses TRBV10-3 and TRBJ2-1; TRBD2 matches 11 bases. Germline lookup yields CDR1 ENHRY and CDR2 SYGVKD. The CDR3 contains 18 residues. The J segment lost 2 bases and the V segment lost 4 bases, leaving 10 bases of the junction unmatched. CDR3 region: CAISGGGSGGDTYNEQFF. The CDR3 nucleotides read TGTGCCATCAGTGGGGGAGGTAGCGGGGGGGATACCTACAATGAGCAGTTCTTC.

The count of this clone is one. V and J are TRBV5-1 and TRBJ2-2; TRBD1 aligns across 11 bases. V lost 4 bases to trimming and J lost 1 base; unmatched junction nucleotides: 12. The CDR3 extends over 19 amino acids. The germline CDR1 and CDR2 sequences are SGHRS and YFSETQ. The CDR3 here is CASSVSGTGGTKNTGELFF. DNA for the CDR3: TGCGCCAGCAGCGTATCCGGGACAGGGGGAACCAAGAACACCGGGGAGCTGTTTTTT.

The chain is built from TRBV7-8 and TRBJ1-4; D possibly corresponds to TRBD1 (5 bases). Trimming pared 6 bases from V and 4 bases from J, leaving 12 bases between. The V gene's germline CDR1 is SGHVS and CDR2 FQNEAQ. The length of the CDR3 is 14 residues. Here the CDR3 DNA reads TGTGCCAGCAGTGAAGACAGCGTTAATGAAAAACTGTTTTTT. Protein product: CASSEDSVNEKLFF.

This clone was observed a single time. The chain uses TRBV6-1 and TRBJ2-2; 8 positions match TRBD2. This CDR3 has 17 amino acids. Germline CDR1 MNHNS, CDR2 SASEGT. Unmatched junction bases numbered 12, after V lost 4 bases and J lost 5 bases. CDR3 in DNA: TGTGCCAGCAGTGCCCCGTTTAGCGGGATTCTAACCGGGGAGCTGTTTTTT. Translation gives CASSAPFSGILTGELFF.

The CDR3 DNA reads TGTGCCAGCAGTTTCAAGGGGGCCAACCAAGAGACCCAGTACTTC. This sequence encodes CASSFKGANQETQYF. The chain recombines TRBV28 with TRBJ2-5; 7 nucleotides align to TRBD1. V trimming: 3 bases; J trimming: 0 bases; junction bases outside the gene matches: 4. CDR3 length: 15 amino acids. The germline CDR1 and CDR2 sequences are MDHEN and SYDVKM.

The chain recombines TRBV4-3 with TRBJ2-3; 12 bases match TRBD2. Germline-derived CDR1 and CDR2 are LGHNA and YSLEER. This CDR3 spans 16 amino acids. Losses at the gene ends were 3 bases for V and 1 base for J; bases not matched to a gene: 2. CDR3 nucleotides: TGCGCCAGCAGCCATGGACTAGCGGGACGCACAGATACGCAGTATTTT. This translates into CASSHGLAGRTDTQYF.

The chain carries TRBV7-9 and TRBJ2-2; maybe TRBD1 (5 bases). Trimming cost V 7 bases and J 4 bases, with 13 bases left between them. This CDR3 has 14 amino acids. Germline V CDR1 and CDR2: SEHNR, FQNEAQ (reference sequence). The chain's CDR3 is CASMETELTGELFF. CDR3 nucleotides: TGTGCCAGCATGGAGACAGAACTCACCGGGGAGCTGTTTTTT. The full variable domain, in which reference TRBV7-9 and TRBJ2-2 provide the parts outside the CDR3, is DTGVSQNPRHKITKRGQNVTFRCDPISEHNRLYWYRQTLGQGPEFLTYFQNEAQLEKSRLLSDRFSAERPKGSFSTLEIQRTEQGDSAMYLCASMETELTGELFFGEGSRLTVL.

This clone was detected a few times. This CDR3 reads CASSLVGGGNQPQHF. The CDR3 DNA follows: TGTGCCAGCAGCTTAGTTGGGGGCGGGAATCAGCCCCAGCATTTT. The chain links TRBV7-9 to TRBJ1-5; a weak D match, TRBD1 (6 bases). The CDR3 sequence is 15 residues long. Germline CDR1 and CDR2: SEHNR and FQNEAQ (reference sequence). V lost 1 base and J 4 bases, leaving 11 bases between the germline ends.

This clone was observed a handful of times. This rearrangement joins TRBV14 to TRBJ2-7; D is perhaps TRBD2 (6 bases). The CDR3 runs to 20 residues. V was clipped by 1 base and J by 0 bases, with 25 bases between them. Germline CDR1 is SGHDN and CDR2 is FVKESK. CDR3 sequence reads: CASSQVPQLAHPLSSYEQYV. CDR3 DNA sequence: TGTGCCAGCAGCCAAGTACCCCAACTAGCTCATCCGTTGAGCTCCTACGAGCAGTACGTC.

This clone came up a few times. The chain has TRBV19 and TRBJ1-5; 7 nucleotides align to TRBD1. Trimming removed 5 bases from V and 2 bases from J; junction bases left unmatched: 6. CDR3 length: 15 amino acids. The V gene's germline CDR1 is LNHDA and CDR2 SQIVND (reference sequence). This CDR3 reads CASSGGGTGNQPQHF. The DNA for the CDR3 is TGTGCCAGTAGTGGAGGGGGGACAGGCAATCAGCCCCAGCATTTT.

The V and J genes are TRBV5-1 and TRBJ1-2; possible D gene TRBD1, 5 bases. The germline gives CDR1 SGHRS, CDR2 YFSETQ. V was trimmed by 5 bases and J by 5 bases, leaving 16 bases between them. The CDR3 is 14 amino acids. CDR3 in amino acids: CASSPDAGIYGYTF. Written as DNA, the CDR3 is TGCGCCAGCAGTCCGGACGCAGGGATATATGGCTACACCTTC.

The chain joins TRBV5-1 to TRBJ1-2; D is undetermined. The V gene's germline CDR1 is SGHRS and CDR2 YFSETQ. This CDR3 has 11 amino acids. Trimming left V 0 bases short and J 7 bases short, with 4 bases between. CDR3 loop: CASSLGGGYTF. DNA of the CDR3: TGCGCCAGCAGCTTGGGAGGTGGCTACACCTTC.

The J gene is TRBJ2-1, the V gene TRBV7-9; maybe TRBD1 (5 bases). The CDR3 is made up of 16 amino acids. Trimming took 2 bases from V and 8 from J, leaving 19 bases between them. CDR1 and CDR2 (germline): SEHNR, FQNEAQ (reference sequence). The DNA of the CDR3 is TGTGCCAGCAGCTTAAGACGACAGCCGGGTGCGGATGAGCAGTTCTTC. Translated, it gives CASSLRRQPGADEQFF.

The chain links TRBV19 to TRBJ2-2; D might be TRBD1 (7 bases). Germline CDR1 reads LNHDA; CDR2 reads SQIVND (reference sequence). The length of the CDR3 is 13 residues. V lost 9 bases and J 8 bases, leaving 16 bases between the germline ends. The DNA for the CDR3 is TGTGCCAGCAGGAGGGGGCTTAGGGGGGAGCTGTTTTTT. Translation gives CASRRGLRGELFF.